A selection of T cell receptor beta chains follows, all from one sample in a study of cytomegalovirus exposure and HLA in healthy donors. Libraries were prepared by immunoSEQ multiplex PCR; TCRdb keeps only in-frame clonotypes and omits some of them. The sample carries about 200,000 clones, roughly 83% recorded once. Sequencing was done on a sample of PBMCs. The source of these receptors is a woman aged 45-59 years in good health and CMV-seronegative. Both conserved end residues are trimmed from each CDR3. Each record gives: J gene, D gene, V gene, CDR3 protein. D genes are given only for firm matches.

TRBJ1-1	TRBD1	TRBV13	ASSRPGQRSTEAF
TRBJ2-3	TRBD2	TRBV19	ASSTTSGRTDTQY
TRBJ2-1	NA	TRBV7-2	ASSPRGGGISYNEQF
TRBJ1-1	NA	TRBV5-1	ASSFGHRAPDPEAF
TRBJ2-4	NA	TRBV5-1	ASSQNRLAKNIQY
TRBJ2-1	TRBD1	TRBV7-3	ASSSQKTGFAEQF
TRBJ2-1	NA	TRBV30	ASRAGDSYNEQF
TRBJ2-3	TRBD2	TRBV7-9	ASSGTSGGFTDTQY
TRBJ2-3	NA	TRBV7-8	ASSPGVTDTQY
TRBJ1-2	TRBD1	TRBV5-8	ASSLMLQGAYGYT
TRBJ1-2	TRBD1	TRBV29-1	SVPGQNYYGYT
TRBJ2-1	NA	TRBV4-2	ASSQGDRFGYNEQF
TRBJ1-2	NA	TRBV6-5	ASSYSFLGGGYGYT
TRBJ2-7	NA	TRBV4-3	ASSQDLPQGNDEQY